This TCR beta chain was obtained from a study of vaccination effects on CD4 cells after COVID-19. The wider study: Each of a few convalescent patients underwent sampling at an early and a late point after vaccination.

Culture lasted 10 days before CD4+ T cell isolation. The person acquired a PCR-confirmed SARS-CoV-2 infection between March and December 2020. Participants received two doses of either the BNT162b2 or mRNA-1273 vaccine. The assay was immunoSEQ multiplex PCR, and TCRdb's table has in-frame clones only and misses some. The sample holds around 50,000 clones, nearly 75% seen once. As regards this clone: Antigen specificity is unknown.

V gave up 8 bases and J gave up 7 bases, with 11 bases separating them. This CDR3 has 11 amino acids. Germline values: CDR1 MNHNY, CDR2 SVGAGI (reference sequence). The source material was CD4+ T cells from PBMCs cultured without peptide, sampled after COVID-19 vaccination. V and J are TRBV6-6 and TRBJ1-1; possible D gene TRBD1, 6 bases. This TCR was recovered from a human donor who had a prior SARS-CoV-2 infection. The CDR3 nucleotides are TGTGCCAGCTACCGAGGGGGTGAAGCTTTCTTT. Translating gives CASYRGGEAFF.